This T cell receptor beta chain originates from a study of beta chain features in type 1 diabetes. Whole-study results and caveats: Amplification by PCR could prefer shorter templates, with the same effect in patients and controls. High TCR expression in some cells could lead to their over-representation in cDNA sequencing.

CDR1 and CDR2 (germline): MGHDK, SYGVNS. Trimming cost V 0 bases and J 5 bases, with 7 bases left between them. The CDR3 runs 13 residues. Expressed TCRB transcripts were sequenced, since all the RNA that had been isolated was reverse transcribed. Assay used: immunoSEQ multiplex PCR; TCRdb lists only in-frame clones, some missing. Here the sample spans roughly 300,000 clones, 8% being singletons. Regarding this clone: Its antigen remains unknown.

The clonotype originates from a woman aged 18-30 years in good health. V is TRBV25-1 and J is TRBJ2-5; no clear D. The sample was central memory CD4+ T cells from blood. CDR3 nucleotides: TGTGCCAGCAGTGAATATCTTGTGGAGACCCAGTACTTC. This encodes CASSEYLVETQYF.